The rows below give T cell receptor delta chains drawn from one sample of a study of delta chains in infants with herpesvirus infections. TCRdb repeated clone calling on the RT-PCR reads with CATT. The table shows about 3,300 delta-chain clones, with 32% occurring only once. The specimen comprised peripheral blood, sampled at time point 3 of longitudinal follow-up. The source of these receptors is a human donor who was a Ugandan infant, either HIV-exposed or HIV-unexposed (not recorded which). The CDR3 runs from the conserved cysteine through the conserved F or W. D genes are given only for firm matches. Clone size is given for some rows only: seen once, a few or many times, or a class if the clone is expanded.

>few|TRDV2|TRDD3|TRDJ1
CACDILGEAADKLIF
TGTGCCTGTGATATACTGGGGGAGGCGGCCGATAAACTCATCTTT
>NA|TRDV1|NA|TRDJ1
CALGELPFGTDKLIF
TGTGCTCTTGGGGAACTACCCTTTGGTACCGATAAACTCATCTTT
>medium-sized|TRDV1|TRDD3|TRDJ1
CALGGVYCCDWGPPLYTDKLIF
TGTGCTCTTGGGGGGGTATACTGTTGCGACTGGGGCCCCCCGCTGTACACCGATAAACTCATCTTT
>NA|TRDV1|TRDD3|TRDJ1
CALGESNGFLHVLGDVGTDKLIF
TGTGCTCTTGGGGAATCGAATGGTTTCCTACACGTACTGGGGGATGTTGGCACCGATAAACTCATCTTT
>NA|TRDV1|TRDD3|TRDJ1
CALGEQDLIAGGLPTQNTDKLIF
TGTGCTCTTGGGGAACAAGACCTTATCGCTGGGGGATTGCCCACGCAAAACACCGATAAACTCATCTTT
>once|TRDV1|TRDD3|TRDJ1
CALGHPLGTLGENTDKLIF
TGTGCTCTTGGTCACCCTCTCGGGACCCTGGGGGAGAACACCGATAAACTCATCTTT
>NA|TRDV2|TRDD3|TRDJ3
CAWDVLGVASWDTRQMFF
TGTGCCTGGGACGTACTGGGGGTCGCCTCCTGGGACACCCGACAGATGTTTTTC
>NA|TRDV1|TRDD3|TRDJ1
CALGDFWGYWGPEGTDKLIF
TGTGCTCTTGGGGATTTCTGGGGCTACTGGGGCCCAGAAGGCACCGATAAACTCATCTTT
>medium-sized|TRDV2|TRDD3|TRDJ2
CACDTIGGYALTAQLFF
TGTGCCTGTGACACCATAGGGGGATACGCTTTGACAGCACAACTCTTCTTT
>few|TRDV1|NA|TRDJ1
CALGEPKKILLYWVPYTDKLIF
TGTGCTCTTGGGGAACCAAAAAAGATCCTCCTCTACTGGGTGCCGTACACCGATAAACTCATCTTT
>NA|TRAV14/DV4|TRDD3|TRDJ1
CALRELTGGSKYTDKLIF
TGTGCCCTGAGAGAATTAACTGGGGGATCCAAGTACACCGATAAACTCATCTTT
>medium-sized|TRDV1|TRDD3|TRDJ2
CALGELPTGGALTAQLFF
TGTGCTCTTGGGGAACTTCCTACTGGGGGAGCTTTGACAGCACAACTCTTCTTT
>large|TRDV1|NA|TRDJ1
CALGDSLGPLFRGSTDKLIF
TGTGCTCTTGGGGATTCACTGGGCCCCTTATTTAGAGGGAGCACCGATAAACTCATCTTT
>few|TRDV2|NA|TRDJ3
CACDPLGSSSWDTRQMFF
TGTGCCTGTGACCCTCTTGGGTCAAGCTCCTGGGACACCCGACAGATGTTTTTC
>NA|TRDV2|TRDD3|TRDJ2
CACDKWGIPAQLFF
TGTGCCTGTGACAAGTGGGGGATCCCAGCACAACTCTTCTTT
>few|TRDV1|NA|TRDJ1
CALGELPNPYVWGNTDKLIF
TGTGCTCTTGGGGAACTCCCGAATCCCTACGTTTGGGGCAACACCGATAAACTCATCTTT
>NA|TRDV2|TRDD3|TRDJ3
CASDTGGYRGSWDTRQMFF
TGTGCCAGTGACACTGGGGGATACAGGGGCTCCTGGGACACCCGACAGATGTTTTTC
>few|TRDV1|TRDD3|TRDJ2
CALGEGLPHTYWGIRDLEPAWTAQLFF
TGTGCTCTTGGGGAAGGCCTTCCTCATACATACTGGGGGATACGCGATTTGGAACCCGCGTGGACAGCACAACTCTTCTTT
>medium-sized|TRDV2|TRDD3|TRDJ1
CASRASLYWGIRRTDKLIF
TGTGCCTCTCGCGCCAGCCTTTACTGGGGGATACGCCGCACCGATAAACTCATCTTT
>large|TRDV2|TRDD3|TRDJ3
CACDTVLGDTSSWDTRQMFF
TGTGCCTGTGACACCGTACTGGGGGATACGAGCTCCTGGGACACCCGACAGATGTTTTTC
>NA|TRDV2|TRDD3|TRDJ3
CACDPTGGPSSWDTRQMFF
TGTGCCTGTGACCCTACTGGGGGGCCTAGCTCCTGGGACACCCGACAGATGTTTTTC
>few|TRDV1|NA|TRDJ1
CALGELAYPGPYTDKLIF
TGTGCTCTTGGGGAACTAGCCTACCCGGGCCCGTACACCGATAAACTCATCTTT